This T cell receptor (beta chain) was observed in a study of cytomegalovirus exposure and HLA in healthy donors. Study summary: A data release that came early held approximately 85 million unique TCRs from HLA-typed donors.

In the PCR, 60 Vbeta and 13 Jbeta primers were used. Produced via immunoSEQ multiplex PCR; TCRdb's table is partial and in-frame only. The sample consists of under 90,000 clones, around 70% of them appearing once. Worth noting for this clone: Antigen unknown.

The CDR3 runs to 11 residues. Germline CDR1 reads DFQATT; CDR2 reads SNEGSKA (reference sequence). J gave up 7 bases and V 1 base, and 0 bases lay outside the gene matches. Study-wide results and limits: In vitro, a few CMV-associated chains proved specific for CMV antigens.

Samples came from healthy bone marrow donors. This sequence joins TRBV20-1 and TRBJ2-7, with 8 bases fitting TRBD1. The sample comprised PBMCs. The sequence came from a man in his forties in good health and CMV-seropositive. DNA for the CDR3: TGCAGTGCTAGAGGGACAGGGGAGCAGTACTTC. Amino acid sequence: CSARGTGEQYF.